This T cell receptor (beta chain) was captured in a study of T cell changes during pregnancy in multiple sclerosis. TCRdb's copy holds only in-frame clones and misses some; the assay was immunoSEQ multiplex PCR. The sample records roughly 13,000 clones, 85% to 95% being singletons. The CDR3 runs 16 residues. V dropped 1 base and J dropped 0 bases, with 9 bases sitting between them. Per the germline V gene, CDR1 is LGHNA and CDR2 is YNFKEQ. This specimen was peripheral blood, taken in the second trimester of pregnancy. The V gene is TRBV4-2, the J gene TRBJ1-4; TRBD1 might be the D (5 bases). The clonotype originates from a female donor in good health, enrolled as a control in a pregnancy study. The CDR3 DNA reads TGTGCCAGCAGCCAAGGGAGACAGACAACTAATGAAAAACTGTTTTTT. Translated: CASSQGRQTTNEKLFF.